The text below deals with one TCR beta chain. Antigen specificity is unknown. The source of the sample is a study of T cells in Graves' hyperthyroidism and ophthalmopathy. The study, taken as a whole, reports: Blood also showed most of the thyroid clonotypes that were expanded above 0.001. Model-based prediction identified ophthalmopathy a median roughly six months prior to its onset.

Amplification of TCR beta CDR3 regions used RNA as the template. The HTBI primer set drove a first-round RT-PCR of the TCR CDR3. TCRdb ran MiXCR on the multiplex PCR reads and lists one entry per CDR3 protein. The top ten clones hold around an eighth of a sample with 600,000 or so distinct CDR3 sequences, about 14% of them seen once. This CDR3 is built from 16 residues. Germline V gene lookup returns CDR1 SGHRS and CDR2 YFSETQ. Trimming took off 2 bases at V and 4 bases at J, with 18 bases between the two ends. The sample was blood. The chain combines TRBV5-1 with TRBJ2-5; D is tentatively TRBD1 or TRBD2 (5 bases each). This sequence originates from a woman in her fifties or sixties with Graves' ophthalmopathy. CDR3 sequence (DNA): TGCGCCAGCAGCTTCAAAAGCGGAGTAAGGGGAGAGACCCAGTACTTC. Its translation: CASSFKSGVRGETQYF.